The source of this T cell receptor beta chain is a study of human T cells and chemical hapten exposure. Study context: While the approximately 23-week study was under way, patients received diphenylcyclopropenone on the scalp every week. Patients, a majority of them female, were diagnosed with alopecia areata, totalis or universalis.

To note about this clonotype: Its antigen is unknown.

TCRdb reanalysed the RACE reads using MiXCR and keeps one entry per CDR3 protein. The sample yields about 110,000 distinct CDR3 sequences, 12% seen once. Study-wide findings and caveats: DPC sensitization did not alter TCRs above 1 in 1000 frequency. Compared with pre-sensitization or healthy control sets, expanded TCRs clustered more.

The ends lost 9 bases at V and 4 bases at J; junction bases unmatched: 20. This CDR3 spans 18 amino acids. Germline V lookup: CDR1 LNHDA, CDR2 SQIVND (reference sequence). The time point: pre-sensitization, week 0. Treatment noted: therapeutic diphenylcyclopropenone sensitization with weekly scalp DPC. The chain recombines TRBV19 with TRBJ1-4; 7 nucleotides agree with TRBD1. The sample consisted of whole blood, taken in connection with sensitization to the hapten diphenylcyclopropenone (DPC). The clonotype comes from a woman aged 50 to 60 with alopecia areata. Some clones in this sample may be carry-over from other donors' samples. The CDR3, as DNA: TGTGCCAGGGATTTGCCCACAGGGGACAGAAGAAGTAATGAAAAACTGTTTTTT. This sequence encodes CARDLPTGDRRSNEKLFF. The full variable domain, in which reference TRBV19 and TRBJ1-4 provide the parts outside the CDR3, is DGGITQSPKYLFRKEGQNVTLSCEQNLNHDAMYWYRQDPGQGLRLIYYSQIVNDFQKGDIAEGYSVSREKKESFPLTVTSAQKNPTAFYLCARDLPTGDRRSNEKLFFGSGTQLSVL.